This entry concerns a single TCR beta chain. What it binds is unknown. This entry is derived from a study of T cell repertoires in cytomegalovirus infection. About the study: Researchers turned to recently identified HLA-C-restricted CMV epitopes as well as well-studied HLA-B-restricted ones. Both CMV infection and a matching HLA type were indicated by public TCR beta signatures. General study findings and limits: Clonotypes of TCR beta that were HLA-C-restricted and CMV-specific dominated the ex vivo response.

After removal of 3 bases from V and 5 bases from J, the junction contained 4 bases not matched to a gene. The germline V gene encodes CDR1 MNHEY and CDR2 SMNVEV (reference sequence). The CDR3 covers 14 residues. Each CDR3 protein gets one entry after TCRdb re-called the reads with MiXCR. This table holds hundreds of thousands of distinct CDR3 sequences, roughly 31% found once. The chain combines TRBV27 with TRBJ2-5; 9 nucleotides align to TRBD1. The source is a human donor in good health (CMV status not recorded). Some clones in this sample may be carry-over from other donors' samples. This sample comprised cultured CD8+ T cells from PBMCs, obtained from culture after CMV antigen stimulation. The CDR3 reads CASSFDRGLETQYF. The CDR3 DNA reads as TGTGCCAGCAGTTTCGACAGGGGGTTGGAGACCCAGTACTTC.